This is a list of T cell receptor beta chains from one sample in a study of cytomegalovirus exposure and HLA in healthy donors. The assay was immunoSEQ multiplex PCR, and TCRdb's table has in-frame clones only and misses some. The profile shows about 140,000 clones, roughly three quarters of them singletons. Sequencing input: PBMCs. These receptors all stem from a male donor in good health and CMV-seronegative. Each CDR3 is given with its conserved first and last residue. Expanded clones are given a class, and other clones once, few, many or no size at all.

clone_size v_call cdr3_aa
NA TRBV18 CASSQDRINTGELFF
NA TRBV5-1 CASTRADSSYNEQFF
NA TRBV30 CAWSVRGHFSPLHF
NA TRBV4-1 CASSQVFRDRATEAFF
once TRBV5-4 CASSSKTGVSYEQYF
NA TRBV9 CASSEMGGVTEAFF
once TRBV5-1 CASSLEGTGDTAYEQYF
NA TRBV28 CASSFFQAIQETQYF
NA TRBV7-9 CASSLARDNKNIQYF
NA TRBV4-1 CASSHQLAYEQFF
NA TRBV4-2 CASSQGPGTYEQYF
NA TRBV9 CASSVGYKETQYF
NA TRBV28 CASSYWDRRAYEQYF
NA TRBV5-5 CASSLGSGGYTF
NA TRBV9 CASSSALRTSGGADTQYF
NA TRBV19 CASSIGGTSGNTIYF
NA TRBV7-2 CASSLTGRGAGETQYF
NA TRBV29-1 CSGGGRGRYEQYF
NA TRBV9 CASSAGSGHPTDTQYF
NA TRBV6-5 CASSSGTYETYEQYF
NA TRBV4-1 CASSQRTGPNEQYF
NA TRBV2 CASSYGQGGEKLFF
NA TRBV27 CATRIQQGADTQYF
NA TRBV23-1 CARRADTQYF
NA TRBV7-6 CASSLSGTGGGGNTIYF
few TRBV2 CASKGDTEAFF
NA TRBV28 CASSLPDRGTPYTF
NA TRBV28 CASTYIRDRAQTYQPQHF
NA TRBV28 CASRAGILEAFF
NA TRBV19 CASSDRGHLTDTQYF
NA TRBV10-3 CAIWADRGPGANVLTF
NA TRBV6-1 CASSAGTHLWEQYF
NA TRBV7-3 CASSLRMGRSTEAFF
NA TRBV28 CASSLPLYSNQPQHF
NA TRBV5-1 CASSPLGQGADGYTF
once TRBV4-2 CASSQGQAGDTQYF
once TRBV15 CATSSYDRAIYGYTF
NA TRBV7-9 CASSLLEFATNEKLFF
NA TRBV7-2 CASSLGALGYTF
NA TRBV5-6 CASRRYSSGANVLTF
NA TRBV4-2 CASSQGVGSSETQYF
NA TRBV10-1 CASSEKGQGRVTGELFF
NA TRBV5-1 CASSLGGTTGTEAFF
NA TRBV5-1 CASSSYEMTALTEAFF
NA TRBV6-4 CASSETGLAIDEQFF
NA TRBV28 CASTPSGTAYYNSPLHF
NA TRBV7-3 CASSPGLSGDTQYF
NA TRBV6-6 CASSPGQGLDEQFF
NA TRBV29-1 CSVRKDRPFF
NA TRBV5-1 CASSLVRGDDYGYTF
few TRBV4-2 CASSGNPLAGDTGELFF
NA TRBV5-1 CASSPDSSNTGELFF
NA TRBV4-1 CASSQDHSSRETQYF
NA TRBV14 CASSNSYYGYTF
NA TRBV5-1 CASSLAKGTGGEQYF
NA TRBV4-1 CASSQEVSGGIEQYF
NA TRBV6-1 CASSRSFGSEAFF
NA TRBV28 CASSPGGYYGYTF
NA TRBV27 CASSVGRDRANYGYTF
NA TRBV30 CAWNKFRDFRTDTQYF